This T cell receptor (beta chain) is from a study of cytomegalovirus exposure and HLA in healthy donors. Background on the study: About 83 million unique TCRs from HLA-typed donors made up an early data release.

Findings and caveats of the study: Researchers catalogued approximately 170 TCR beta chains as cytomegalovirus-associated.

A remark on this clone: Antigen: not known.

Germline CDR1 SGHTA, CDR2 FQGTGA. The CDR3 runs to 15 residues. Trimming cost V 5 bases and J 1 base, with 13 bases left between them. The primer mix had 60 Vbeta and 13 Jbeta primers. In the original processing: Roughly 10 million shared chains were among around 80 million unique TCR beta chains counted in a later analysis. TCRdb's copy holds only in-frame clones and misses some; the assay was immunoSEQ multiplex PCR. D and trimming were read from the DNA, whereas the V and J calls and clone size are those reported in that table. The table has fewer than 150,000 clones, around 73% seen once; the top ten hold about 5.4%.

Sample: PBMCs. The V call is TRBV7-3, the J call TRBJ2-3; D is perhaps TRBD1 (6 bases). This TCR derives from a woman aged 25 to 39 in good health and CMV-seropositive. Written as DNA, the CDR3 is TGTGCCAGCAGCCCGGACAGTGGCGGCACAGATACGCAGTATTTT. It codes for CASSPDSGGTDTQYF.